This is a list of T cell receptor beta chains from one sample in a study of blood T cell repertoires in COVID-19. Some clones are missing from TCRdb's copy, which holds only in-frame ones; the method was immunoSEQ multiplex PCR. The sample includes 100,000 to 150,000 clones, approximately 82% of them seen just once. Sequences were obtained from peripheral blood. The receptors shown here come from a man aged 40-50 years with active or convalescent COVID-19. Both conserved end residues are part of each CDR3. The order of the fields is V gene, J gene, clone size, CDR3 protein. Clone sizes are given selectively: once, few, many, or a class where the clone is expanded.

TRBV11-2	TRBJ2-1	once	CATLLTGGPVLEQFF
TRBV24-1	TRBJ2-5	-	CATQDTQETQYF
TRBV19	TRBJ2-5	-	CATKAGTGTGTQYF
TRBV7-9	TRBJ2-4	once	CASSSPGQGYIQYF
TRBV15	TRBJ2-6	-	CATSMTGSSGANVLTF
TRBV18	TRBJ2-5	-	CASSPVSETQYF
TRBV24-1	TRBJ2-5	-	CATSSAGAGEETQYF
TRBV5-1	TRBJ1-1	-	CASSSNTGGTEAFF
TRBV29-1	TRBJ2-5	-	CSAERGGRETQYF
TRBV27	TRBJ1-2	-	CASSRQGIWYGYTF
TRBV13	TRBJ2-7	-	CASSLGVAGPSYEQYF
TRBV7-9	TRBJ2-7	-	CASSLQVVPEQYF
TRBV27	TRBJ1-3	-	CASSLRGFSGNTIYF
TRBV4-3	TRBJ2-3	-	CASSLSWLAGTDTQYF
TRBV2	TRBJ1-2	-	CASNRGPGDGYTF
TRBV5-4	TRBJ2-4	-	CASSLELAKNIQYF
TRBV2	TRBJ2-2	-	CASTEPTSGGRDTGELFF
TRBV9	TRBJ1-1	few	CASSESPQTKNTEAFF
TRBV6-1	TRBJ1-2	-	CASSEPIRGYYGYTF
TRBV25-1	TRBJ1-1	-	CASSGRQGWGPTEAFF
TRBV2	TRBJ1-5	once	CASSGNSLAYNQPQHF
TRBV7-2	TRBJ2-3	-	CASSPAGAVTDTQYF
TRBV12-1	TRBJ1-5	-	CASSFRQDQPQHF
TRBV2	TRBJ2-3	-	CASTEDTHTDTQYF
TRBV15	TRBJ1-4	-	CATSRDRGVYSNEKLFF
TRBV7-9	TRBJ2-3	-	CAIGHRGPDTQYF
TRBV3-1/TRBV3-2	TRBJ2-7	few	CASINRGTNEQYF
TRBV7-3	TRBJ1-2	-	CASSSNPGQGGGYTF
TRBV4-3	TRBJ2-7	-	CASSQSPKAGIYEQYF